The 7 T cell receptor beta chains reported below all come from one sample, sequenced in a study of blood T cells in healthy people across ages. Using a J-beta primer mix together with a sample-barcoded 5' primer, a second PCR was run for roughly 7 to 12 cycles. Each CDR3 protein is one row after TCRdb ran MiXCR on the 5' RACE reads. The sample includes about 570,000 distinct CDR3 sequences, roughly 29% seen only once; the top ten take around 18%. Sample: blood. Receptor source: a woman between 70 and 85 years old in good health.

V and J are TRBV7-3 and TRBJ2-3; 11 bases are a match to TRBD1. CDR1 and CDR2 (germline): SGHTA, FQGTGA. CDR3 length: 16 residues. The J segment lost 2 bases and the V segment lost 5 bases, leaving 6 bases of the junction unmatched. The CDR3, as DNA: TGTGCCAGCAGCGCTGGGACAGGGGGTGACACAGATACGCAGTATTTT. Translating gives CASSAGTGGDTDTQYF.

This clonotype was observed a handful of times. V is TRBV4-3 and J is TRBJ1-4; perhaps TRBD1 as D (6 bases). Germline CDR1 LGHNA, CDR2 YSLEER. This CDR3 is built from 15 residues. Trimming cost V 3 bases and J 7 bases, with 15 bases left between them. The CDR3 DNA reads TGCGCCAGCAGCCAGATTTGGGGGGCCGTTGAAAAACTGTTTTTT. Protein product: CASSQIWGAVEKLFF.

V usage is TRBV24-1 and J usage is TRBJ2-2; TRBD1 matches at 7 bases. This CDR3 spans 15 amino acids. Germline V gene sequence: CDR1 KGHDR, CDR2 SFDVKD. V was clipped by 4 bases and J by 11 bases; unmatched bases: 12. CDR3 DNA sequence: TGTGCCACCAGTGACTCACGACAGGGAGACACCGAGCTGTTTTTT. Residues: CATSDSRQGDTELFF.

The DNA for the CDR3 is TGTGCCACCTCACAGGGAGGGGGAACTGAAGCTTTCTTT. As protein: CATSQGGGTEAFF. The chain employs TRBV14 and TRBJ1-1; a possible D gene is TRBD1 (6 bases). V shed 10 bases and J shed 5 bases, with 17 bases lying between them. In germline, CDR1 is SGHDN, CDR2 FVKESK. The CDR3 loop spans 13 amino acids.

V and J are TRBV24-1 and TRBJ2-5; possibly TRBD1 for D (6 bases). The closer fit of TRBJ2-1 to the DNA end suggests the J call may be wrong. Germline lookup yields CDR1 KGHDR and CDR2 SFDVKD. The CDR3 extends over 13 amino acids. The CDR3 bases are TGTGCCACCAGTGATCTACAGGGTGGCGAGCAGTTCTTC. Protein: CATSDLQGGEQFF.

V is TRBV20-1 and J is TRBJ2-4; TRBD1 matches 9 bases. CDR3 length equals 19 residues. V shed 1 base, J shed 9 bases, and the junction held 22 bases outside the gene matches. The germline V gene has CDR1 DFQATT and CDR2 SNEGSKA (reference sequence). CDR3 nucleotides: TGCAGTGCTAGAGCTCCTCCCCGGGACAGGGCCATAACGAAGGGCATTCAGTACTTC. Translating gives CSARAPPRDRAITKGIQYF.

CDR3 sequence: CASSVGPDSNYEQYF. The CDR3 nucleotides read TGTGCCAGCAGCGTGGGGCCAGACTCAAACTACGAGCAGTACTTC. This chain uses TRBV3-1 with TRBJ2-7; tentatively, D is TRBD1 (5 bases). The germline V gene encodes CDR1 LGHDT and CDR2 YNNKEL (reference sequence). The length of the CDR3 is 15 residues. Trimming pared 5 bases from V and 3 bases from J, leaving 17 bases between.